This T cell receptor (beta chain) derives from a study of OX40 agonist ivuxolimab in advanced cancers. Study results and limitations: At 0.1 to 3.0 mg/kg, clonal expansion of CD4+ and CD8+ blood T cells had occurred by week 6.

A remark on this clone: Antigen unknown.

The CDR3 extends over 14 amino acids. The germline gives CDR1 LNHDA, CDR2 SQIVND (reference sequence). V gave up 4 bases and J gave up 3 bases, with 10 bases separating them. Data came from immunoSEQ multiplex PCR; TCRdb stores just in-frame clones and leaves some out. The table includes about 130,000 clones, about nine tenths detected once. J is TRBJ2-1 and V is TRBV19, with a weak D call TRBD2 (6 bases). The specimen comprised CD4+ or CD8+ T cells sorted from blood, sampled in a trial of the OX40 agonist ivuxolimab. The receptor was isolated from an adult with an advanced solid tumor such as melanoma, head and neck, liver or kidney cancer. CDR3 DNA sequence: TGTGCCAGTAGTAGTCTAGCGCTCTACAATGAGCAGTTCTTC. Translation gives CASSSLALYNEQFF.